This paragraph covers one TCR beta chain sequence. Its antigen remains unidentified. This CDR3 is 14 amino acids long. The V gene lost 6 bases and the J gene lost 1 base, with 14 bases spanning the gap. Germline lookup yields CDR1 SQVTM and CDR2 ANQGSEA. This specimen belongs to a study of blood T cells in healthy people across ages. Study outcomes and limitations: Among T cells, TCR beta diversity per million cells dropped roughly linearly as age rose. From one million sequenced T cells, diversity estimates were lower bounds.

Together with a sample-barcoded 5' primer, a J-beta primer mix was included in a second PCR lasting roughly 6 to 12 cycles. TCRdb reprocessed the 5' RACE reads via MiXCR and lists one record per CDR3 protein. The profile covers hundreds of thousands of distinct CDR3 sequences, with about 24% appearing a single time and roughly 22% taken by the ten largest. This clonotype was sampled from a man between 70 and 80 years old in good health. The rearrangement links TRBV29-1 to TRBJ2-3; D unresolved. Sequenced sample: blood. The DNA for the CDR3 is TGCAGCGTCTCCCCTGGTCCCCGCACAGATACGCAGTATTTT. It codes for CSVSPGPRTDTQYF.